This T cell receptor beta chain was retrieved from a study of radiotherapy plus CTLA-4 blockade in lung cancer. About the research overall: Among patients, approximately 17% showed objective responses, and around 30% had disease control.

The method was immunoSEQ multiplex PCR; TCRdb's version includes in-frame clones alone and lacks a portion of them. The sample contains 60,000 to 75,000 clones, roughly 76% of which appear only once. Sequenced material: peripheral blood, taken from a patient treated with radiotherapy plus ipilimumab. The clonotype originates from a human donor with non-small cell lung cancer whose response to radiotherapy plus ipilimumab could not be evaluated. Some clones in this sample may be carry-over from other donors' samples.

CDR3 nucleotides: TGCGCCAGCAGCTCGAACCCTGCCCCCCGAGGCGAGCAGTACTTC. As protein: CASSSNPAPRGEQYF. This sequence joins TRBV5-1 and TRBJ2-7; no definite D call. There are 15 residues in the CDR3. The germline CDR1 and CDR2 sequences are SGHRS and YFSETQ. V was clipped by 3 bases and J by 6 bases, with 19 bases between them.